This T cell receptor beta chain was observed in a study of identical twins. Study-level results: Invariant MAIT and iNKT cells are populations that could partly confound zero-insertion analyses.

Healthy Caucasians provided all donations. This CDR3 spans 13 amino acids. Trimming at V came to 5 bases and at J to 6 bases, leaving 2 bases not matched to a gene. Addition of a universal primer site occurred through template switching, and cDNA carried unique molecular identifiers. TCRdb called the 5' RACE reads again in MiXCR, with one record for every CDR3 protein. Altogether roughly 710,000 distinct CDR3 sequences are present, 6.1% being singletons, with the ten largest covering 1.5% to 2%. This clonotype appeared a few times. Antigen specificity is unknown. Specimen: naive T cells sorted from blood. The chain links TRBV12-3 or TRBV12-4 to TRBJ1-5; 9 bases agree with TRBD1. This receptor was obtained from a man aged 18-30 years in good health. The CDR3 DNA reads TGTGCCAGCAGTGGGACAGGGCGTCAGCCCCAGCATTTT. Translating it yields CASSGTGRQPQHF.